This T cell receptor beta chain was sequenced in a study of blood T cell repertoires in COVID-19. Germline V gene sequence: CDR1 MNHEY, CDR2 SMNVEV (reference sequence). Trimming stripped 2 bases from V and 3 bases from J, with 18 bases between. The CDR3 is made up of 17 amino acids. The protocol was immunoSEQ multiplex PCR, while the TCRdb copy is restricted to in-frame clones and leaves out a portion. Among 150,000 to 180,000 clones listed, roughly 84% were seen once. Material: peripheral blood. The V gene is TRBV27, the J gene TRBJ2-3; tentatively, D is TRBD2 (6 bases). This receptor was identified in a woman aged 55 to 70 with COVID-19, enrolled during active disease. The CDR3 region is CASSLGRGPAGTDTQYF. The CDR3 nucleotides read TGTGCCAGCAGTTTAGGGCGGGGCCCCGCGGGGACAGATACGCAGTATTTT.